The clone carrying this T cell receptor beta chain was observed at least ten times. The antigen remains undetermined. Axillary draining lymph nodes of breast cancer patients supplied the node samples. In germline, CDR1 is SGHNT, CDR2 YENEEA. The ends were cut back, 0 bases at V and 6 bases at J, with 8 bases in the middle. The CDR3 totals 13 residues. The data derive from a study of breast tumors, draining lymph nodes, adjacent tissues. Overall study results and limits: Tumors had less TCR diversity than lymph nodes, more than nontumor tissue.

MiXCR, run by TCRdb on the multiplex PCR reads, gives a single entry per CDR3 protein. The sample holds around 130,000 distinct CDR3 sequences, about 20% seen once. Specimen: axillary lymph node tissue. This TCR was sampled from a female donor with breast cancer. Some clones in this sample may be carry-over from other donors' samples. The chain is built from TRBV11-3 and TRBJ2-5; D not certain. The CDR3 spells CASSLDSYQTQYF. In nucleotides, the CDR3 is TGTGCCAGCAGCTTAGATTCTTATCAGACCCAGTACTTC.